This T cell receptor beta chain was captured by sequencing in a study of T cell changes during pregnancy in multiple sclerosis. The table lists this clone with a few counts. Using immunoSEQ multiplex PCR, the repertoire was profiled, and TCRdb retains in-frame clones only, with some absent. Among tens of thousands of clones listed, about nine tenths were seen once. The CDR3 runs 15 residues. The V end lost 5 bases, the J end lost 3 bases, and 16 bases lay between the germline ends. Germline-derived CDR1 and CDR2 are MNHEY and SMNVEV (reference sequence). The rearrangement uses TRBV27 and TRBJ1-1; D not certain. Specimen: CD8+ T cells from peripheral blood mononuclear cells, collected before pregnancy. This receptor was taken from a female donor with multiple sclerosis, enrolled in a pregnancy study. The CDR3 region has the DNA TGTGCCAGCAGTCCACTCCTCCTGAGGGACACTGAAGCTTTCTTT. This gives the protein CASSPLLLRDTEAFF.